These T cell receptor beta chains were read from a single sample in a study of T cells after yellow fever vaccination. TCRdb re-called the 5' RACE reads with MiXCR, one entry per CDR3 protein. The sample carries 400,000 or so distinct CDR3 sequences, 6.2% recorded once. Sequences were derived from PBMCs, sampled 5 days after the yellow fever booster vaccination. Source of these receptors: a man in his thirties or forties who received the YFV17D yellow fever vaccine. Both conserved end residues are part of each CDR3. A D gene is named only where the DNA matches it firmly. The size field is filled for only some rows; it gives once, few, many or a size class.

V gene: TRBV19; D gene: .; clone size: .; J gene: TRBJ1-1; CDR3 protein: CASRRWNTEAFF; CDR3 DNA: TGTGCCAGTCGGAGGTGGAACACTGAAGCTTTCTTT
V gene: TRBV12-3/TRBV12-4; D gene: TRBD2; clone size: few; J gene: TRBJ2-3; CDR3 protein: CASSFGGRASSDTQYF; CDR3 DNA: TGTGCCAGCAGTTTTGGCGGGAGGGCTTCGTCAGATACGCAGTATTTT
V gene: TRBV5-4; D gene: .; clone size: many; J gene: TRBJ2-1; CDR3 protein: CASSLGGGSYNEQFF; CDR3 DNA: TGTGCCAGCAGCTTGGGGGGGGGCTCTTACAATGAGCAGTTCTTC
V gene: TRBV4-3; D gene: TRBD2; clone size: many; J gene: TRBJ2-1; CDR3 protein: CASSQKAGDNEQFF; CDR3 DNA: TGCGCCAGCAGCCAAAAGGCGGGAGACAATGAGCAGTTCTTC
V gene: TRBV2; D gene: TRBD2; clone size: few; J gene: TRBJ2-7; CDR3 protein: CGSPGTKSYEQYF; CDR3 DNA: TGTGGATCACCAGGGACTAAGAGTTACGAGCAGTACTTC
V gene: TRBV6-2/TRBV6-3; D gene: .; clone size: many; J gene: TRBJ2-7; CDR3 protein: CASSYSTDTYEQYF; CDR3 DNA: TGTGCCAGCAGTTACTCGACCGATACCTACGAGCAGTACTTC
V gene: TRBV12-3/TRBV12-4; D gene: .; clone size: .; J gene: TRBJ2-7; CDR3 protein: CASSVRRGYEQYF; CDR3 DNA: TGTGCCAGCAGTGTTCGCAGGGGCTACGAGCAGTACTTC
V gene: TRBV6-5; D gene: .; clone size: few; J gene: TRBJ1-5; CDR3 protein: CASSYRESNQPQHF; CDR3 DNA: TGTGCCAGCAGTTACAGGGAAAGCAATCAGCCCCAGCATTTT
V gene: TRBV7-8; D gene: TRBD1; clone size: .; J gene: TRBJ2-7; CDR3 protein: CASRGGQGTYEQYF; CDR3 DNA: TGTGCCAGCAGAGGGGGACAGGGGACCTACGAGCAGTACTTC
V gene: TRBV20-1; D gene: .; clone size: few; J gene: TRBJ2-5; CDR3 protein: CSAHTQETQYF; CDR3 DNA: TGCAGTGCCCACACTCAAGAGACCCAGTACTTC
V gene: TRBV6-2/TRBV6-3; D gene: .; clone size: .; J gene: TRBJ2-7; CDR3 protein: CASSYDKGQYF; CDR3 DNA: TGTGCCAGCAGTTACGATAAGGGGCAGTACTTC
V gene: TRBV25-1; D gene: .; clone size: .; J gene: TRBJ2-1; CDR3 protein: CASSRTWEQFF; CDR3 DNA: TGTGCCAGCAGTCGAACTTGGGAGCAGTTCTTC
V gene: TRBV20-1; D gene: .; clone size: few; J gene: TRBJ2-1; CDR3 protein: CSAPPASKQFF; CDR3 DNA: TGCAGTGCCCCCCCCGCTTCCAAGCAGTTCTTC
V gene: TRBV29-1; D gene: TRBD1; clone size: many; J gene: TRBJ1-4; CDR3 protein: CSVEEQGFNEKLFF; CDR3 DNA: TGCAGCGTTGAAGAACAGGGGTTTAATGAAAAACTGTTTTTT
V gene: TRBV6-4; D gene: .; clone size: .; J gene: TRBJ1-2; CDR3 protein: CASSAGGNYGYTF; CDR3 DNA: TGTGCCAGCAGTGCGGGAGGAAACTATGGCTACACCTTC
V gene: TRBV7-8; D gene: .; clone size: many; J gene: TRBJ2-7; CDR3 protein: CASSLARQVHEQYF; CDR3 DNA: TGTGCCAGCAGCTTAGCTCGTCAGGTACACGAGCAGTACTTC
V gene: TRBV18; D gene: .; clone size: .; J gene: TRBJ2-7; CDR3 protein: CASSLRGSEQYF; CDR3 DNA: TGTGCCAGCTCACTGAGGGGTAGCGAGCAGTACTTC
V gene: TRBV20-1; D gene: .; clone size: few; J gene: TRBJ2-1; CDR3 protein: CSAASRTGEQFF; CDR3 DNA: TGCAGTGCCGCGTCACGGACCGGGGAGCAGTTCTTC
V gene: TRBV20-1; D gene: .; clone size: .; J gene: TRBJ2-1; CDR3 protein: CSARNPHGANEQFF; CDR3 DNA: TGCAGTGCTAGAAATCCACACGGGGCAAATGAGCAGTTCTTC
V gene: TRBV4-2; D gene: .; clone size: .; J gene: TRBJ2-7; CDR3 protein: CASSKAMTGGRREQYF; CDR3 DNA: TGTGCCAGCAGCAAAGCCATGACCGGGGGGCGTCGGGAGCAGTACTTC
V gene: TRBV9; D gene: .; clone size: few; J gene: TRBJ2-7; CDR3 protein: CASSSYTSYEQYF; CDR3 DNA: TGTGCCAGCAGCTCCTACACCTCCTACGAGCAGTACTTC
V gene: TRBV14; D gene: .; clone size: many; J gene: TRBJ2-5; CDR3 protein: CASSQEYIETQYF; CDR3 DNA: TGTGCCAGCAGCCAAGAGTATATAGAGACCCAGTACTTC
V gene: TRBV5-1; D gene: TRBD2; clone size: many; J gene: TRBJ2-3; CDR3 protein: CASSLQSGLARDTQYF; CDR3 DNA: TGCGCCAGCAGCTTGCAATCGGGACTAGCGAGAGATACGCAGTATTTT
V gene: TRBV19; D gene: .; clone size: few; J gene: TRBJ2-5; CDR3 protein: CASSDGGHYQETQYF; CDR3 DNA: TGTGCCAGTAGTGACGGAGGGCATTACCAAGAGACCCAGTACTTC
V gene: TRBV10-3; D gene: .; clone size: few; J gene: TRBJ2-7; CDR3 protein: CAISPMGETNFYEQYF; CDR3 DNA: TGTGCCATCAGTCCAATGGGCGAGACTAACTTCTACGAGCAGTACTTC
V gene: TRBV7-9; D gene: .; clone size: few; J gene: TRBJ2-7; CDR3 protein: CASSLTSAGSHEQYF; CDR3 DNA: TGTGCCAGCAGCTTAACGTCGGCGGGGTCACACGAGCAGTACTTC
V gene: TRBV6-5; D gene: TRBD2; clone size: few; J gene: TRBJ2-1; CDR3 protein: CASSSKAVGGPYEQFF; CDR3 DNA: TGTGCCAGCAGTTCCAAAGCAGTGGGAGGGCCCTATGAGCAGTTCTTC
V gene: TRBV15; D gene: .; clone size: few; J gene: TRBJ2-7; CDR3 protein: CATRKEGSEQYF; CDR3 DNA: TGTGCCACCAGGAAGGAGGGGTCGGAGCAGTACTTC
V gene: TRBV12-3/TRBV12-4; D gene: TRBD1; clone size: .; J gene: TRBJ2-7; CDR3 protein: CASSSSTQGAGYF; CDR3 DNA: TGTGCCAGCAGTTCCTCCACACAGGGGGCTGGGTACTTC
V gene: TRBV28; D gene: .; clone size: .; J gene: TRBJ1-5; CDR3 protein: CASSPLRGRQPQHF; CDR3 DNA: TGTGCCAGCAGTCCTTTGAGGGGCCGACAGCCCCAGCATTTT
V gene: TRBV7-9; D gene: .; clone size: .; J gene: TRBJ1-2; CDR3 protein: CATEGGGYTF; CDR3 DNA: TGTGCCACAGAGGGGGGAGGCTACACCTTC
V gene: TRBV24-1; D gene: .; clone size: many; J gene: TRBJ2-2; CDR3 protein: CATSGFQAGELFF; CDR3 DNA: TGTGCCACCAGTGGATTTCAGGCCGGGGAGCTGTTTTTT
V gene: TRBV5-1; D gene: .; clone size: .; J gene: TRBJ2-7; CDR3 protein: CASSLSGYQYF; CDR3 DNA: TGCGCCAGCAGCTTGTCGGGATATCAGTACTTC
V gene: TRBV7-9; D gene: .; clone size: few; J gene: TRBJ2-2; CDR3 protein: CASSPSIGLANTGELFF; CDR3 DNA: TGTGCCAGCAGCCCATCAATTGGACTTGCGAACACCGGGGAGCTGTTTTTT
V gene: TRBV6-1; D gene: TRBD1; clone size: many; J gene: TRBJ2-2; CDR3 protein: CASSPRTGGVPGELFF; CDR3 DNA: TGTGCCAGCAGTCCCCGGACAGGGGGCGTCCCCGGGGAGCTGTTTTTT
V gene: TRBV27; D gene: TRBD1; clone size: .; J gene: TRBJ2-7; CDR3 protein: CASGFGTGKFYEQYF; CDR3 DNA: TGTGCCAGCGGTTTCGGGACAGGGAAATTCTACGAGCAGTACTTC
V gene: TRBV12-3/TRBV12-4; D gene: TRBD1; clone size: many; J gene: TRBJ1-5; CDR3 protein: CASSPRGTGFNQPQHF; CDR3 DNA: TGTGCCAGCAGTCCGCGAGGGACAGGGTTCAATCAGCCCCAGCATTTT
V gene: TRBV7-6; D gene: .; clone size: many; J gene: TRBJ2-7; CDR3 protein: CASSLGAEVYEQYF; CDR3 DNA: TGTGCCAGCAGCTTAGGAGCTGAGGTCTACGAGCAGTACTTC
V gene: TRBV10-3; D gene: TRBD1; clone size: many; J gene: TRBJ2-7; CDR3 protein: CAIKDRGGTSGLEQYF; CDR3 DNA: TGTGCCATCAAAGACAGGGGAGGAACCTCGGGCCTCGAGCAGTACTTC
V gene: TRBV7-2; D gene: .; clone size: .; J gene: TRBJ2-3; CDR3 protein: CASSPARALTDTQYF; CDR3 DNA: TGTGCCAGCAGCCCAGCCAGGGCGCTCACAGATACGCAGTATTTT
V gene: TRBV5-1; D gene: .; clone size: .; J gene: TRBJ2-4; CDR3 protein: CASSGGVAKNIQYF; CDR3 DNA: TGCGCCAGCAGCGGAGGGGTAGCCAAAAACATTCAGTACTTC
V gene: TRBV5-4; D gene: .; clone size: few; J gene: TRBJ2-7; CDR3 protein: CASSFGRGAVLEQYF; CDR3 DNA: TGTGCCAGCAGCTTTGGGCGCGGAGCCGTTCTTGAGCAGTACTTC
V gene: TRBV27; D gene: TRBD1; clone size: many; J gene: TRBJ2-7; CDR3 protein: CASSSTGTGGYEQYF; CDR3 DNA: TGTGCCAGCAGTTCAACCGGGACAGGGGGCTACGAGCAGTACTTC
V gene: TRBV15; D gene: .; clone size: .; J gene: TRBJ1-2; CDR3 protein: CATSRDRVKGYTF; CDR3 DNA: TGTGCCACCAGCAGAGACAGGGTCAAAGGCTACACCTTC
V gene: TRBV2; D gene: TRBD2; clone size: .; J gene: TRBJ2-5; CDR3 protein: CASSEEAASGVGETQYF; CDR3 DNA: TGTGCCAGCAGTGAAGAAGCCGCTAGCGGGGTGGGAGAGACCCAGTACTTC
V gene: TRBV19; D gene: .; clone size: .; J gene: TRBJ1-2; CDR3 protein: CASSMRQPNYGYTF; CDR3 DNA: TGTGCCAGTAGTATGAGGCAGCCGAACTATGGCTACACCTTC
V gene: TRBV7-6; D gene: TRBD2; clone size: few; J gene: TRBJ2-7; CDR3 protein: CASSMWTSGSYEQYF; CDR3 DNA: TGTGCCAGCAGCATGTGGACTAGCGGGAGCTACGAGCAGTACTTC
V gene: TRBV5-1; D gene: .; clone size: many; J gene: TRBJ2-5; CDR3 protein: CASSLEQVEETQYF; CDR3 DNA: TGCGCCAGCAGCTTGGAACAGGTAGAAGAGACCCAGTACTTC
V gene: TRBV29-1; D gene: .; clone size: many; J gene: TRBJ2-5; CDR3 protein: CSVASATGPETQYF; CDR3 DNA: TGCAGCGTTGCCTCCGCGACAGGACCCGAGACCCAGTACTTC
V gene: TRBV7-2; D gene: .; clone size: many; J gene: TRBJ2-3; CDR3 protein: CASSASSDTQYF; CDR3 DNA: TGTGCCAGCAGTGCCTCCTCAGATACGCAGTATTTT
V gene: TRBV6-4; D gene: TRBD1; clone size: .; J gene: TRBJ2-7; CDR3 protein: CAKDRASRNEQYF; CDR3 DNA: TGTGCCAAAGACAGGGCATCCCGCAATGAGCAGTACTTC
V gene: TRBV20-1; D gene: .; clone size: .; J gene: TRBJ2-5; CDR3 protein: CSARDQGQETQYF; CDR3 DNA: TGCAGTGCTAGAGACCAGGGCCAAGAGACCCAGTACTTC
V gene: TRBV9; D gene: .; clone size: few; J gene: TRBJ1-2; CDR3 protein: CASSVSDIYYGYTF; CDR3 DNA: TGTGCCAGCAGCGTAAGTGACATCTACTATGGCTACACCTTC
V gene: TRBV27; D gene: TRBD1; clone size: few; J gene: TRBJ2-7; CDR3 protein: CASRRTGVGTYEQYF; CDR3 DNA: TGTGCCAGCAGAAGGACAGGGGTTGGGACCTACGAGCAGTACTTC